This T cell receptor beta chain was obtained from a study of T cell responses to AZD1222 COVID-19 vaccine. Germline CDR1 KGHDR, CDR2 SFDVKD. Trimming stripped 9 bases from V and 10 bases from J, with 12 bases between. The CDR3 sequence is 11 residues long. Only in-frame clones appear in the TCRdb table, and some are missing; sequencing was by immunoSEQ multiplex PCR. The table shows just under 150,000 clones, with roughly nine tenths occurring only once. The source material was peripheral blood, sampled 28 days after the second AZD1222 dose. The receptor was derived from an adult who received the AZD1222 COVID-19 vaccine. V usage is TRBV24-1 and J usage is TRBJ2-1; the D is unclear. The CDR3 here is CATRGRGEQFF. CDR3 DNA sequence: TGTGCCACCCGTGGTAGAGGAGAGCAGTTCTTC.